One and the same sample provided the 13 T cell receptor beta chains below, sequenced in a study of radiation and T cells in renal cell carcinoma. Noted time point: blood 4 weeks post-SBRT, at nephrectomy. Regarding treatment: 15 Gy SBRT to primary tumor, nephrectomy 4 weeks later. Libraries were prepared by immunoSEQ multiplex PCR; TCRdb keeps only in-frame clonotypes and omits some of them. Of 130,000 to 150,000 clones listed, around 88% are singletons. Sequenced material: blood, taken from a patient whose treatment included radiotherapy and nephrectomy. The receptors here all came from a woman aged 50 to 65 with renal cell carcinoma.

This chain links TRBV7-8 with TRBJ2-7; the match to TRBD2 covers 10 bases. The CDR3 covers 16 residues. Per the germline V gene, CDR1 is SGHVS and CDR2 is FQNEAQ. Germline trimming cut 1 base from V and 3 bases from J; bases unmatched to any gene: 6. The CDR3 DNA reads TGTGCCAGCAGCTTAGTTCCGGGACTAGCGTTCTACGAGCAGTACTTC. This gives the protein CASSLVPGLAFYEQYF.

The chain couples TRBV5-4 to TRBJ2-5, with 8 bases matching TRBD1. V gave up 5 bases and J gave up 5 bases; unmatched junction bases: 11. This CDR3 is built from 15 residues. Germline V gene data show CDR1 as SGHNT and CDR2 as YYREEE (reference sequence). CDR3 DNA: TGTGCCAGCAGTATGGCCCCCCAGGGGGCGGAGACCCAGTACTTC. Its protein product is CASSMAPQGAETQYF.

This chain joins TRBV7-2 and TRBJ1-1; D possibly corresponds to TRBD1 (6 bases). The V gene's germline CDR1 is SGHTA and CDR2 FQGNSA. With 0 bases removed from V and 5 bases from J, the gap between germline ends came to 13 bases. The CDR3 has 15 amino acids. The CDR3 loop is CASSLAPRGRTEAFF. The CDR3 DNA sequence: TGTGCCAGCAGCTTAGCGCCTCGGGGGCGGACTGAAGCTTTCTTT.

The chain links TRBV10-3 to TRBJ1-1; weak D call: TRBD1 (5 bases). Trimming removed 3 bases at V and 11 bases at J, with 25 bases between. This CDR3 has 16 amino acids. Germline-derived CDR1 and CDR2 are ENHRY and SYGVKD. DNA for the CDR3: TGTGCCATCAGTGACCCGGGACGTTCGGGGTATGGAGGGGCTTTCTTT. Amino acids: CAISDPGRSGYGGAFF.

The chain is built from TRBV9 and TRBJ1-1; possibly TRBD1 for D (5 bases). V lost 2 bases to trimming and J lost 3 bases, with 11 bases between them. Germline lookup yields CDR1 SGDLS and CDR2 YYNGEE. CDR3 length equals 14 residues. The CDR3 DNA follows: TGTGCCAGCAGCGTCCTAGGGGCGGACACTGAAGCTTTCTTT. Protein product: CASSVLGADTEAFF. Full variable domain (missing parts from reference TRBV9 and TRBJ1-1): DSGVTQTPKHLITATGQRVTLRCSPRSGDLSVYWYQQSLDQGLQFLIQYYNGEERAKGNILERFSAQQFPDLHSELNLSSLELGDSALYFCASSVLGADTEAFFGQGTRLTVV.

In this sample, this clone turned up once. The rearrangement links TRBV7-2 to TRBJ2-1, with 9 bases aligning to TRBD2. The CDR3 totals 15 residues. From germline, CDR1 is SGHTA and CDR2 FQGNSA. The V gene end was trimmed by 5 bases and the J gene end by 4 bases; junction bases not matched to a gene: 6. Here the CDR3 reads CASSPRTSAYNEQFF. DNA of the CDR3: TGTGCCAGCAGCCCTCGGACTAGCGCATACAATGAGCAGTTCTTC.

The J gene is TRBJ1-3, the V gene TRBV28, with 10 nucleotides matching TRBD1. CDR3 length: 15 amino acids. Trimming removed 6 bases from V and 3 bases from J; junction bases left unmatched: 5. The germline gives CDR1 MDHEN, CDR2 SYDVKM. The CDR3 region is CASRGDRGYGNTIYF. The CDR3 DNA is TGTGCCAGCAGGGGGGACAGGGGATATGGAAACACCATATATTTT.

The CDR3 region is CASSPSSGGASYNEQFF. The CDR3 DNA reads TGTGCCAGCAGTCCGTCTAGCGGGGGGGCATCGTACAATGAGCAGTTCTTC. The chain is built from TRBV27 and TRBJ2-1; 12 bases agree with TRBD2. This CDR3 has 17 residues. CDR1 and CDR2 from the germline V gene are MNHEY and SMNVEV (reference sequence). The junction had 9 bases not matched to a gene; V was cut back by 5 bases and J by 4 bases.

CDR3 in DNA: TGTGCCTGGAGTTACAGGGCAACGGGCCTTGGCTACACCTTC. Amino acids: CAWSYRATGLGYTF. This rearrangement joins TRBV30 to TRBJ1-2; TRBD1 might be the D (6 bases). This CDR3 has 14 residues. Trimming removed 2 bases from V and 7 bases from J, with 17 bases in between. Per germline, CDR1 GTSNPN and CDR2 SVGIG (reference sequence).

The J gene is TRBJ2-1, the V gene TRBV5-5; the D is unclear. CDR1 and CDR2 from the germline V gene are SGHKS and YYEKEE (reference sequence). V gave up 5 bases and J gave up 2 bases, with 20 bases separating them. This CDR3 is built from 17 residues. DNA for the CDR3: TGTGCCAGCAGACCCCCGCCGGCAGTGGCCCCCTACAATGAGCAGTTCTTC. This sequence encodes CASRPPPAVAPYNEQFF.

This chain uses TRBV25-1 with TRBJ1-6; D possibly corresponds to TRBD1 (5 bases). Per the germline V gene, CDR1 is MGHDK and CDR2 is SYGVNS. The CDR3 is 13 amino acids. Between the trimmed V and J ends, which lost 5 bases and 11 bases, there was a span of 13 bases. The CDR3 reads CASSLGVEAPLHF. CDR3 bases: TGTGCCAGCAGTCTGGGGGTGGAGGCACCCCTCCACTTT.

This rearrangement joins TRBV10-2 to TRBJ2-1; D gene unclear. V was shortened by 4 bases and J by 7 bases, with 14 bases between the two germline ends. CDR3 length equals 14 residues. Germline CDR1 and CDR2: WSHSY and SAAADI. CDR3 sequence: CASSVLGEHNEQFF. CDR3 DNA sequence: TGCGCCAGCAGTGTCCTCGGTGAGCATAATGAGCAGTTCTTC.

Here the CDR3 reads CASSLNSNTEAFF. The CDR3 region has the DNA TGTGCCAGCAGCTTAAACAGTAACACTGAAGCTTTCTTT. The V call is TRBV7-9, the J call TRBJ1-1; D gene uncertain. Germline CDR1 SEHNR, CDR2 FQNEAQ (reference sequence). V was cut by 2 bases and J by 2 bases, with 6 bases left in between. This CDR3 is 13 amino acids long.